The subject of this entry is one T cell receptor (beta chain). The data were taken from a study of blood T cell repertoires in COVID-19. At the level of the study: PBMCs, B-cell-depleted T cells, or T cells provided the cDNA or gDNA that made up the material.

Original handling: Estimation of nucleated cell counts relied on the amplification of reference gene primers. Sequencing used immunoSEQ multiplex PCR; TCRdb keeps in-frame clones, though not all of them. That table furnishes V, J and clone size, whereas the DNA furnished D and trimming. The table lists 120,000 to 150,000 clones, about 92% of them singletons. Germline V gene sequence: CDR1 SGHAT, CDR2 FQDESV (reference sequence). This CDR3 has 11 amino acids. The germline V and J ends were trimmed by 5 bases and 5 bases, with 7 bases remaining between them. Sequencing was performed on peripheral blood. The sequence came from a human donor in a cohort sampled during active COVID-19. The rearrangement uses TRBV11-1 and TRBJ2-7, with D hard to call. Written as DNA, the CDR3 is TGTGCCAGCAGCGCCCGGGACGAGCAGTACTTC. Its translation: CASSARDEQYF.